This T cell receptor beta chain was retrieved from a study of blood T cell repertoires in COVID-19. Participants spanned ages about 18 to 90 years and resided in about 24 US areas. Per the original data handling: Reference gene primer amplification yielded estimated nucleated cell counts. TCRdb keeps only in-frame clones here, not all; method: immunoSEQ multiplex PCR. For V, J and clone size, that table is used; D and trimming come from the DNA. This table has some 530,000 clones, 75% to 90% appearing once. Trimming cost V 0 bases and J 4 bases, with 7 bases left between them. The germline V gene has CDR1 SGHRS and CDR2 YFSETQ. This CDR3 spans 14 amino acids.

The source material was PBMCs or T cells enriched from blood (not recorded which). The chain joins TRBV5-1 to TRBJ2-2, with TRBD2 as a possible D gene (6 bases). The sequence was collected from a woman aged 60-70 years who had recovered from COVID-19. CDR3 DNA sequence: TGCGCCAGCAGCTTGGGACTAGTCACCGGGGAGCTGTTTTTT. It is translated as CASSLGLVTGELFF.